This T cell receptor (beta chain) originates from a study of STAT3 mutations in large granular lymphocyte leukemia. Study-wide points: Every T-cell large granular lymphocyte leukemia patient had at least one immunodominant TCR beta clonotype. Treatment regimens differed across patients between samplings.

Method: immunoSEQ multiplex PCR; TCRdb's copy keeps in-frame clones and lacks some. The repertoire holds fewer than 250 clones, around 40% seen once, with 45% in the top ten. Trimming took off 11 bases at V and 6 bases at J, with 15 bases between the two ends. Germline CDR1 SGHAT, CDR2 FQNNGV. This CDR3 comprises 12 residues. About this clone: Its specificity is unknown.

The rearrangement uses TRBV11-2 and TRBJ2-3; D perhaps matches TRBD2 (7 bases). This TCR derives from a man aged 55 to 70 with T-cell large granular lymphocyte leukemia. Some clones in this sample may be carry-over from other donors' samples. Sequencing used peripheral blood mononuclear cells. Written as DNA, the CDR3 is TGTGCCGTCGGGGGGCTTTTGGATACGCAGTATTTT. Its protein is CAVGGLLDTQYF. Looking up the rest from reference TRBV11-2 and TRBJ2-3 gives the full variable domain: EAGVAQSPRYKIIEKRQSVAFWCNPISGHATLYWYQQILGQGPKLLIQFQNNGVVDDSQLPKDRFSAERLKGVDSTLKIQPAKLEDSAVYLCAVGGLLDTQYFGPGTRLTVL.